This is a list of T cell receptor beta chains from one sample in a study of identical twins. TCRdb ran MiXCR on the 5' RACE reads and lists one entry per CDR3 protein. This table has 210,000 or so distinct CDR3 sequences, around 6.8% appearing once. The data were also submitted as part of a second study, on yellow fever vaccine responses in identical twins.

Sequenced input: memory (CD45RO+) T cells sorted from blood. All receptors come from a young woman in good health. Each CDR3 is given with its conserved first and last residue. A D gene is named only where the DNA matches it firmly. Some rows have no size entry. The others give once, few or many, or a class for an expanded clone.

D gene	V gene	clone size	J gene	CDR3 DNA	CDR3 protein
TRBD2	TRBV2	few	TRBJ2-1	TGTGCCAGCAGTTCTCTAGCGGGAGGGCCAATGGGGGAGTTCTTC	CASSSLAGGPMGEFF
-	TRBV20-1	-	TRBJ2-7	TGCAGTGCTAGTCGCGCCGGTTTGAGCTCCTACGAGCAGTACTTC	CSASRAGLSSYEQYF
-	TRBV7-9	many	TRBJ2-7	TGTGCCAGCAGCTTGCGAGGGACCTCCTACGAGCAGTACTTC	CASSLRGTSYEQYF
-	TRBV12-3/TRBV12-4	many	TRBJ2-3	TGTGCCAGCAGCCCCCATAGGGGGGGTCAATCCACAGATACGCAGTATTTT	CASSPHRGGQSTDTQYF
TRBD1	TRBV7-2	-	TRBJ2-2	TGTGCCAGCAGAAAAACAGGGGTGGAGACCGGGGAGCTGTTTTTT	CASRKTGVETGELFF
-	TRBV11-2	-	TRBJ1-1	TGTGCCAGCAGCTTATCCCCGAGAATGAACACTGAAGCTTTCTTT	CASSLSPRMNTEAFF
-	TRBV15	many	TRBJ2-2	TGTGCCACCAGCAGAACTGTGGCCACCGGGGAGCTGTTTTTT	CATSRTVATGELFF
TRBD1	TRBV28	many	TRBJ2-3	TGTGCCAGCAGTTCGCGGGACAGGGAGACAGATACGCAGTATTTT	CASSSRDRETDTQYF
-	TRBV24-1	few	TRBJ2-5	TGTGCCACCAGTGATTTAAGCCGGGAGACCCAGTACTTC	CATSDLSRETQYF
-	TRBV12-3/TRBV12-4	many	TRBJ2-2	TGTGCCAGCAGTTTTAGGGGCACCGGGGAGCTGTTTTTT	CASSFRGTGELFF
-	TRBV5-1	few	TRBJ2-3	TGCGCCAGCAGCTTTCGTCCAGATACGCAGTATTTT	CASSFRPDTQYF
TRBD1	TRBV20-1	few	TRBJ2-6	TGCAGTGCTAGACAGGGGGCTGGGGCCAACGTCCTGACTTTC	CSARQGAGANVLTF